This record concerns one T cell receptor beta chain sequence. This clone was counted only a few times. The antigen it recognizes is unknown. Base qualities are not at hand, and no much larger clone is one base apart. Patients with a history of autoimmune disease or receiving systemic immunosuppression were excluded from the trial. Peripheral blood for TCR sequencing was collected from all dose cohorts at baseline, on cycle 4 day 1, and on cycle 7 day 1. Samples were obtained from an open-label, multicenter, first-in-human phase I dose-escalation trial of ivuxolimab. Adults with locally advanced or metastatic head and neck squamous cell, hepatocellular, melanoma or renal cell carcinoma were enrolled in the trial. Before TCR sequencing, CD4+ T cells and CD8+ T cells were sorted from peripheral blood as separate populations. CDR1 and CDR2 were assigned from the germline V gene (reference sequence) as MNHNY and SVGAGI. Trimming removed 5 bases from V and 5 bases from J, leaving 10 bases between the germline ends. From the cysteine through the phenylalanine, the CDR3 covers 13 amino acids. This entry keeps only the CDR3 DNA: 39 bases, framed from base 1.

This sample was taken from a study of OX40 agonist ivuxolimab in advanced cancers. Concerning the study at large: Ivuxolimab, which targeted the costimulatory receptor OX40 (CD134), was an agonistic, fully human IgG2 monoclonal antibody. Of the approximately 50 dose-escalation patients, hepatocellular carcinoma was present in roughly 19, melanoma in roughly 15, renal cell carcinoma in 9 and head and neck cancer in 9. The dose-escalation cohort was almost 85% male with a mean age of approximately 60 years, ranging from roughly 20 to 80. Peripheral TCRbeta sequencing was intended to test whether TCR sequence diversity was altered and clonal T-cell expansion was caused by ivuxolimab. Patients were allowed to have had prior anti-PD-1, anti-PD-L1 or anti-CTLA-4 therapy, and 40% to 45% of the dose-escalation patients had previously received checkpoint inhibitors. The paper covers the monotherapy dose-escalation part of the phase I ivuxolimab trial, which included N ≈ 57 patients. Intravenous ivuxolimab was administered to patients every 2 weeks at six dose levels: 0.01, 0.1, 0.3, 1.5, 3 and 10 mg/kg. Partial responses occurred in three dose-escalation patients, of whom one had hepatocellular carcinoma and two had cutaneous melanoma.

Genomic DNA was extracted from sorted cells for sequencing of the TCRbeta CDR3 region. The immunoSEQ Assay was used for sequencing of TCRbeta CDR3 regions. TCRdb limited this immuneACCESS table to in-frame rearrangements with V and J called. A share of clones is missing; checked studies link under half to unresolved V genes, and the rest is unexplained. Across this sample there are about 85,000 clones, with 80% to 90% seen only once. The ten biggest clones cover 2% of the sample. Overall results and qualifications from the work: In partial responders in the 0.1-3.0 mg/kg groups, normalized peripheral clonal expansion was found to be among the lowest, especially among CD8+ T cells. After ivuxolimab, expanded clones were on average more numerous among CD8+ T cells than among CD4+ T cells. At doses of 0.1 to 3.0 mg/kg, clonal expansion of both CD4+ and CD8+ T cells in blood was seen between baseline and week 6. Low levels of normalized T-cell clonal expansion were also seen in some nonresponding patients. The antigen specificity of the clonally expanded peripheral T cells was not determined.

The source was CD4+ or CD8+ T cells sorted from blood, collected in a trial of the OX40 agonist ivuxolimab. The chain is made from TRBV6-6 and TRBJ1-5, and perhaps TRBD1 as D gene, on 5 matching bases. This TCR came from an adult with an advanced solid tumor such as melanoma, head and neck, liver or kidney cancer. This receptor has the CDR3 CASSAGYDQPQHF. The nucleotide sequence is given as TGTGCCAGCAGTGCAGGGTACGATCAGCCCCAGCATTTT.